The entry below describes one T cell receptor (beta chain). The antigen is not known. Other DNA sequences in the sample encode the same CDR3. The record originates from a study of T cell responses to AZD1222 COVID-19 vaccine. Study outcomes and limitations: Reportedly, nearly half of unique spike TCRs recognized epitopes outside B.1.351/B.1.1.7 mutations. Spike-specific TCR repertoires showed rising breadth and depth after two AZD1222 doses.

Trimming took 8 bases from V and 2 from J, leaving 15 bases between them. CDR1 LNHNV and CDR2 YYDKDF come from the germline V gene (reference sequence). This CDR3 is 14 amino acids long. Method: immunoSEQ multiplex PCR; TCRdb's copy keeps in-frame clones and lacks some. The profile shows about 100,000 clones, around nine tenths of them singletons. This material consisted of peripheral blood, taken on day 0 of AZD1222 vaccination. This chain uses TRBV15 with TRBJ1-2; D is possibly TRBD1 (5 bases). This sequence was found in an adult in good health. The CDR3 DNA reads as TGTGCCACCCGACGCGGGGGGTCAAACTATGGCTACACCTTC. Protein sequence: CATRRGGSNYGYTF. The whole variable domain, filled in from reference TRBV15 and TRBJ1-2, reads DAMVIQNPRYQVTQFGKPVTLSCSQTLNHNVMYWYQQKSSQAPKLLFHYYDKDFNNEADTPDNFQSRRPNTSFCFLDIRSPGLGDTAMYLCATRRGGSNYGYTFGSGTRLTVV.